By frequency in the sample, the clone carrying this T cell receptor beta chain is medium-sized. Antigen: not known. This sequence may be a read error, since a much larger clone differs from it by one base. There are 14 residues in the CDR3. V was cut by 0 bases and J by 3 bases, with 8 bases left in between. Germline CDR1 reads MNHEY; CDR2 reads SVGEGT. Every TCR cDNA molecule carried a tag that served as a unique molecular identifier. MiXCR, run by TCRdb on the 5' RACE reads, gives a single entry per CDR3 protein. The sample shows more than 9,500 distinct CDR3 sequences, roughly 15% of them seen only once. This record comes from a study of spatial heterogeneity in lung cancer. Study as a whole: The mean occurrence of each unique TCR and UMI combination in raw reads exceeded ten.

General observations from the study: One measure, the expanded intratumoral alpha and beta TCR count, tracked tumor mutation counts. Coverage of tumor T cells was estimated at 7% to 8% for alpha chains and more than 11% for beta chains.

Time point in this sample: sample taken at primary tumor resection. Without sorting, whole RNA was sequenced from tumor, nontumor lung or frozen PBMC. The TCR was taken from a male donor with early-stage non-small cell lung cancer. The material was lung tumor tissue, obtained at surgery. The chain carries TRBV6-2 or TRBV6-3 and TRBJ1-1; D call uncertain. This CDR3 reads CASSYSGQDTEAFF. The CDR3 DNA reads TGTGCCAGCAGTTACTCCGGGCAGGACACTGAAGCTTTCTTT.